The entry below describes one T cell receptor (beta chain). The target of this receptor is not known. Base qualities are not recorded, but no much larger clone differs from it by a single base. The sample comes from a study of regulatory T cells in long-lasting Graves disease (dated by TCRdb to the early 2020s). Some background on the complete study: Antithyroid drugs had been taken for less than 3 months by newly diagnosed Graves' disease patients. The study was registered as a clinical trial and conducted in China. TCR sequencing covered roughly 13 persistent and around 20 newly diagnosed Graves' disease patients, around 35 samples in total. Persistent Graves' disease patients were compared with newly diagnosed Graves' disease patients by peripheral blood TCR sequencing and RNA sequencing. General findings and caveats noted by the study authors: Because the primary lesion, thyroid tissue, could not be accessed, the study looked at peripheral blood alone. The small sample size was acknowledged by the authors as a limitation that may reduce accuracy. Sequencing and analysis were restricted to the TCR beta chain. Patients with persistent disease shared more public clonotypes (fewer than 3,000) than newly diagnosed patients did (966). Preferential use of TRBV28, TRBJ1-2 and TRBJ2-5 was observed in persistent disease, whereas TRBV20-1 and TRBJ2-1 were favored in newly diagnosed disease. Persistent Graves' disease patients showed lower TCR Shannon entropy and fewer highly expanded clones than newly diagnosed patients, suggesting clonal expansion.

Its CDR3 holds 18 amino acids, cysteine through phenylalanine. The only DNA kept is the CDR3, 54 bases in frame from the first base. The junction shows trimming of 1 base on V and 6 bases on J, and the gene matches do not reach 13 bases of it. CDR1 and CDR2, per the germline V gene, are SGHRS and YFSETQ. In light of the paper, this sample's time point label describes: newly diagnosed GD, antithyroid drugs for less than 3 months. RNA was extracted from PBMCs in TRIzol for both TCR sequencing and RNA sequencing. The diagnosis of Graves' disease followed American Thyroid Association guidelines. Recruitment of patients was carried out at an endocrinology department in Xi'an, China. Each patient gave about 9.1 milliliters of peripheral blood, collected in an EDTA anticoagulant tube. Ficoll Paque Plus density gradient separation was used to isolate PBMCs, and no further T cell sorting was done. An Agilent 2100 Bioanalyzer and agarose gel were used to check RNA quality, while a NanoDrop 2000 measured RNA concentration.

Receptor libraries were prepared by multiplex PCR. The sample was run on an Illumina HiSeq 4000. TCR beta libraries were built with iRepertoire HTBI primers and Arm-PCR amplification of CDR3 regions. Gel purification was performed on PCR products prior to sequencing. The authors' pipeline ran thus. Across samples, around 58 TRBV and approximately 15 TRBJ segments were identified and used for gene usage analysis of CDR3 amino acid clonotypes. COPE and FqMerger were used to merge the filtered high-quality paired reads into contigs. BLAST was used to align contigs to the IMGT TRBV, TRBD and TRBJ reference genes, and CDR3 was defined following IMGT. Any clonotype with a frequency above 0.1% was counted as a highly expanded clone. Shannon entropy was used to measure repertoire diversity, and the Gini coefficient was used to measure V-J evenness. Public clonotypes were defined as clonotypes shared by more than one individual. TCRdb handled the public reads itself, with Q25 trimming in fastp and clone calling in MiXCR, and kept productive beta chains. CDR3 protein duplicates are merged, each entry listing the most common genes and DNA. TCRdb's processing, not the authors' own work, is the source of the V and J calls. The sample profile shows some 340,000 distinct CDR3 sequences; roughly 12% of them were found once. Jointly, the top ten make up 15% to 20% of the sample.

These data were likewise used in another study, on T cells in Graves' hyperthyroidism and ophthalmopathy. The second study, in turn, reports: Graves' hyperthyroidism was defined as stable when no progression to ophthalmopathy occurred over 18 months of follow-up. Hyperthyroidism patients were newly diagnosed, with disease duration under 2 months, and aged 18 to 65 years. The study excluded patients with uncontrolled infections, other autoimmune diseases, pregnancy or lactation. Clinical symptoms, serum thyroxine and TRAb, thyroid ultrasound, and orbital computed tomography formed the basis for the diagnoses. For the first round of RT-PCR on the TCR CDR3, the HTBI primer set was used together with the Qiagen OneStep RT-PCR kit. Most expanded thyroid clonotypes (frequency above 0.001) were also found in blood, which suggests that blood repertoires may mirror thyroid immune responses. In cross-validation, a model built on a 13 V-J signature told ophthalmopathy apart from stable hyperthyroidism with 87.88% sensitivity and about 81% specificity, and in testing the same model reached 80%/75%. During validation, the model predicted progression to ophthalmopathy a median of roughly 7.1 months ahead of onset, with approximately 71% sensitivity and around 72% specificity. To identify distinguishing TCR V-J signatures, a discovery cohort of around 100 patients was used, comprising some 45 with Graves' ophthalmopathy and around 60 with stable Graves' hyperthyroidism. Prospective prediction of ophthalmopathy was tested in an independent validation cohort of approximately 18 hyperthyroidism patients and 17 patients who later progressed to ophthalmopathy. The 95 to 100 discovery patients were randomly divided into training and test sets at a 7:3 ratio. In more than 5 Graves' hyperthyroidism patients, the study also compared T-cell repertoires from thyroid tissue with T-cell repertoires from blood. Once sampling was done, hyperthyroidism patients were given methimazole at a starting dose of 30 mg daily, whereas ophthalmopathy patients were given high-dose intravenous methylprednisolone. Libraries were constructed in a second round of multiplex PCR, after which size selection and purification were performed. Libraries were sequenced paired-end with 100 bp reads on an Illumina HiSeq2000. SOAPnuke was used to process the raw data, throwing out any read that contained adapters or uncalled bases, had a mean Phred below 15, or lacked an exact constant-primer or identifier match. High-quality paired reads were merged with COPE v1.2.5, and unique nucleotide sequences were defined as clonotypes. MiTCR v1.1 was used to align clonotypes to the IMGT TRBV, TRBD and TRBJ reference segments. Only V-J combinations with frequency above 0.0001, covering about 99% of repertoires, were analysed. A TCS score was defined as the ratio of F50 (clonal expansion) to E x V (chaos), with BLOSUM62-based TCRdist applied between CDR3 peptides within each V-J. Welch's t-statistics and random forest reduced around 520 V-J features to under 15, which were used in a naive Bayes classifier (R e1071). No statistical method was used to set the sample size in advance, and investigators knew the group allocation. The paper reports TCR Vbeta CDR3 sequencing of roughly 140 peripheral blood samples: fewer than 50 ophthalmopathy, fewer than 80 hyperthyroidism and approximately 17 progressor patients.

Recombination connected TRBV5-1 to TRBJ2-1, with 10 central nucleotides matching TRBD2. This TCR derives from a woman under 30 with Graves disease. Donor details come from another sample of the same person, matched by shared clones. The sequences come from peripheral blood mononuclear cells (PBMCs), collected at new diagnosis, from a patient treated with antithyroid drugs. The CDR3 reads CASSLLASGSFVGNEQFF. The DNA sequence is as follows: TGCGCCAGCAGCTTGCTCGCTAGCGGGAGTTTTGTAGGCAATGAGCAGTTCTTC.